This T cell receptor beta chain was retrieved from a study of T cells after somatic rescue of genetic block. Measured with immunoSEQ multiplex PCR; TCRdb has only the in-frame clones, and not every one. The data hold some 68,000 clones, with approximately 91% observed a single time. Trimming left V 5 bases short and J 8 bases short, with 20 bases between. This CDR3 contains 15 residues. CDR1 SGHTA and CDR2 FQGNSA come from the germline V gene. The TCR originated in a man between 25 and 39 years old. The chain combines TRBV7-2 with TRBJ2-3, with D possibly TRBD1 on 8 matching bases. Sequences were obtained from peripheral blood mononuclear cells (PBMCs). CDR3 in DNA: TGTGCCAGCAGCAGCGGGACAGGTGTCCAAGGTACGCAGTATTTT. This codes for CASSSGTGVQGTQYF.